This T cell receptor beta chain appears in the sequencing data of a study of cytotoxic CD8 clonotypes in ibrutinib-treated CLL. Some clones are missing from TCRdb's copy, which holds only in-frame ones; the method was immunoSEQ multiplex PCR. The table includes approximately 140,000 clones, less than 95% detected once. Trimming cost V 3 bases and J 5 bases, with 13 bases left between them. Looked up from germline, CDR1 is LNHDA and CDR2 is SQIVND (reference sequence). CDR3 length equals 14 residues. The rearrangement joins TRBV19 to TRBJ1-2, with D perhaps matching TRBD1 (5 bases). The sequenced sample was PBMCs, obtained after 12 months of ibrutinib treatment. The receptor's source is a human donor with chronic lymphocytic leukemia. This CDR3 is CASSIIDSPYGYTF. The CDR3 coding sequence is TGTGCCAGTAGTATTATCGACAGCCCATATGGCTACACCTTC.